The T cell receptor (beta chain) under discussion was sequenced for a study of neurological immune-mediated disorders. Stated time point: longitudinal time-point 1 (baseline). From 2 million PBMCs stored at -80 C, the unsorted libraries were generated. This clonotype was counted many times. The V and J ends lost 7 bases and 0 bases respectively, with 10 bases between them. The germline V gene has CDR1 SGDLS and CDR2 YYNGEE. This CDR3 contains 13 residues. TCRdb redid the calling of the 5' RACE reads with MiXCR, one entry per CDR3 protein. This table holds tens of thousands of distinct CDR3 sequences, roughly an eighth found once.

The sequencing input was PBMCs. V and J are TRBV9 and TRBJ1-1; no clear D gene. The origin of this receptor is a female donor with HTLV-1-associated myelopathy (HAM/TSP). The CDR3 sequence: CASGREMNTEAFF. CDR3 sequence (DNA): TGTGCCAGCGGGAGGGAGATGAACACTGAAGCTTTCTTT.